What follows is one T cell receptor (beta chain) and its context. The data were obtained in a study of tumor and adjacent non-tumor tissue in lung cancer. Three rounds of nested PCR, following a modified ARM-PCR protocol, produced the TCRbeta library. TCRdb recomputed calls from the multiplex PCR reads with MiXCR, one row per CDR3 protein. The repertoire holds under 45,000 distinct CDR3 sequences, with 60% as singletons. The CDR3 runs 14 residues. Germline V gene data show CDR1 as MDHEN and CDR2 as SYDVKM. Trimming removed 5 bases from V and 3 bases from J, with 11 bases in between. RNA was extracted from bulk tissue without any cell sorting. More than 3 cm separated this lung sample from the edge of the tumor.

Sequences were obtained from distant non-tumor lung tissue. The receptor's source is a man aged 50-60 years with non-small cell lung cancer. The chain recombines TRBV28 with TRBJ1-5; possibly TRBD1 for D (5 bases). As DNA, the CDR3 is TGTGCCAGCAGTGACGGGGGGAACAATCAGCCCCAGCATTTT. This gives the protein CASSDGGNNQPQHF.